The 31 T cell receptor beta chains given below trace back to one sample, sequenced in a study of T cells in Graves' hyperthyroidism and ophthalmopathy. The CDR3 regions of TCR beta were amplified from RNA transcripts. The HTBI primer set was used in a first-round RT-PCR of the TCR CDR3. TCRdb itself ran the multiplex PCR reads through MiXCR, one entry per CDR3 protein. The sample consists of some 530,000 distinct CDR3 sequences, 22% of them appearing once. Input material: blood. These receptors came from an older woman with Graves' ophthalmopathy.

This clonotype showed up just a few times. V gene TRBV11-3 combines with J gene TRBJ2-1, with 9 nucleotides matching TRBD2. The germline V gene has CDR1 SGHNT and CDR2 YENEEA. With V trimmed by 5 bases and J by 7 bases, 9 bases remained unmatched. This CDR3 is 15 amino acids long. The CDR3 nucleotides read TGTGCCAGCAGCCTTAGCGGGAGAATGTATAATGAGCAGTTCTTC. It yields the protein CASSLSGRMYNEQFF.

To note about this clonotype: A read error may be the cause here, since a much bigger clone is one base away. The CDR3 DNA is TGTGCCAGCAGTTCTTATAGAGCCACTGGAAACACCATATATTTT. Translation gives CASSSYRATGNTIYF. The J gene is TRBJ1-3, the V gene TRBV28; no definite D call. The V end lost 4 bases, the J end lost 2 bases, and 12 bases lay between the germline ends. CDR1 is MDHEN and CDR2 is SYDVKM in the germline V gene. The length of the CDR3 is 15 residues.

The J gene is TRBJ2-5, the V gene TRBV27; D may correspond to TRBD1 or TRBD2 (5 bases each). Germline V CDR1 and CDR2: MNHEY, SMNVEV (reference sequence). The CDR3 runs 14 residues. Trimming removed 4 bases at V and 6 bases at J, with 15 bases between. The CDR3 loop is CASSSLGTHQTQYF. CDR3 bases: TGTGCCAGCAGTTCCCTCGGGACCCATCAGACCCAGTACTTC.

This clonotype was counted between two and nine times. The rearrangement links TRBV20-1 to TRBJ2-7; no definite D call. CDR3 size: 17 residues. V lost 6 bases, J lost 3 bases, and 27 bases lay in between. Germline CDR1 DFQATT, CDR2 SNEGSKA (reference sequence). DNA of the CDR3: TGCAGTGCCCATCGCCAGGTGGGATCCCTGGCTGGCTACGAGCAGTACTTC. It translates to CSAHRQVGSLAGYEQYF.

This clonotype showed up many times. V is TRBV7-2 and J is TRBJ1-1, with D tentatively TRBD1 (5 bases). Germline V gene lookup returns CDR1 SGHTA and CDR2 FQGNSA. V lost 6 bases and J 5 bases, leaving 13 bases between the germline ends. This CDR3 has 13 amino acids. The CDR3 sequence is CASRFGGGTEAFF. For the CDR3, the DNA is TGTGCCAGCAGGTTCGGTGGGGGTACTGAAGCTTTCTTT.

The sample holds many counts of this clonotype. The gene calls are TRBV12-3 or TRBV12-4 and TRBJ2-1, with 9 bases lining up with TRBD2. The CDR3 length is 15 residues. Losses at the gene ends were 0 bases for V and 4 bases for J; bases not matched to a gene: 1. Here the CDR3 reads CASSLATSGYNEQFF. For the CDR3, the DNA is TGTGCCAGCAGTTTAGCCACTAGCGGGTACAATGAGCAGTTCTTC.

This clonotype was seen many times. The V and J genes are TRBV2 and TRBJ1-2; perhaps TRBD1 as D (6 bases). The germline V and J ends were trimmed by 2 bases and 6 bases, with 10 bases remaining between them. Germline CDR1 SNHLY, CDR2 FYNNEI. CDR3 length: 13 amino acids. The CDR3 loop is CASSEQGYDGYTF. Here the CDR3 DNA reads TGTGCCAGCAGTGAACAGGGGTACGATGGCTACACCTTC.

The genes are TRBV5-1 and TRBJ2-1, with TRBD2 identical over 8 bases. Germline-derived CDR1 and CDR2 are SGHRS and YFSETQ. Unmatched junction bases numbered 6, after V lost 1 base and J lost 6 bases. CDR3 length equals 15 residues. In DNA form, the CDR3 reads TGCGCCAGCAGCTTGCCTCTAGCGGGTGTCAATGAGCAGTTCTTC. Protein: CASSLPLAGVNEQFF. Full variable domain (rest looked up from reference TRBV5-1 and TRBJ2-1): KAGVTQTPRYLIKTRGQQVTLSCSPISGHRSVSWYQQTPGQGLQFLFEYFSETQRNKGNFPGRFSGRQFSNSRSEMNVSTLELGDSALYLCASSLPLAGVNEQFFGPGTRLTVL.

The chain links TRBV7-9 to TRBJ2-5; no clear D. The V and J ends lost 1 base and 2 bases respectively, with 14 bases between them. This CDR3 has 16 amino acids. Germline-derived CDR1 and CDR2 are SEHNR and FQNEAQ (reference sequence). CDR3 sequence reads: CASSLGVGLYQETQYF. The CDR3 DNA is TGTGCCAGCAGCTTAGGAGTCGGGCTATATCAAGAGACCCAGTACTTC. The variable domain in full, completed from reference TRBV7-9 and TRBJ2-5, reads DTGVSQNPRHKITKRGQNVTFRCDPISEHNRLYWYRQTLGQGPEFLTYFQNEAQLEKSRLLSDRFSAERPKGSFSTLEIQRTEQGDSAMYLCASSLGVGLYQETQYFGPGTRLLVL.

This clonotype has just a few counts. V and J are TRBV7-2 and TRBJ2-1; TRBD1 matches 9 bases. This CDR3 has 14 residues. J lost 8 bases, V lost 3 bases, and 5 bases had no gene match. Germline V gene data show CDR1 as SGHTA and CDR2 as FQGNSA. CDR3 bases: TGTGCCAGCAGCTTGGACAGGGGAGTCGATGAGCAGTTCTTC. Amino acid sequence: CASSLDRGVDEQFF.

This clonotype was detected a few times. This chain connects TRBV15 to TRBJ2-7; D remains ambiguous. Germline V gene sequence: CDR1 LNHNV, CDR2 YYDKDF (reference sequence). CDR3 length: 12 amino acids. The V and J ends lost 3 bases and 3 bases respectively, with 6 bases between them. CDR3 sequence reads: CATSSHFYEQYF. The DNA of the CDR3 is TGTGCCACCAGCAGTCACTTCTACGAGCAGTACTTC.

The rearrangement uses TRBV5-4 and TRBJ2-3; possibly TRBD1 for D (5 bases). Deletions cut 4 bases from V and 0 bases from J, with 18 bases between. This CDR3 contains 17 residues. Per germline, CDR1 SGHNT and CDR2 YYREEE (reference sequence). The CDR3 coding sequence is TGTGCCAGCAGCCCCTCCGACAGAATCTCTAGCACAGATACGCAGTATTTT. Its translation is CASSPSDRISSTDTQYF.

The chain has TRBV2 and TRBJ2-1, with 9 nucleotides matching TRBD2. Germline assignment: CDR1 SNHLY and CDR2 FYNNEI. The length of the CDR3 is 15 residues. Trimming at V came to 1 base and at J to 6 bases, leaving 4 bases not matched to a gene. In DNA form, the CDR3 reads TGTGCCAGCAGTGAAGGTAGCGGGAGTTCCAATGAGCAGTTCTTC. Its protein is CASSEGSGSSNEQFF.

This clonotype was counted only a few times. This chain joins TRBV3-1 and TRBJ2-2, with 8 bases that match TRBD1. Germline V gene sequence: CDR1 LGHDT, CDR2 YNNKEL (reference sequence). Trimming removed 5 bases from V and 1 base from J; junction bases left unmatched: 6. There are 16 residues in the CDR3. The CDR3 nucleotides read TGTGCCAGCAGCTTGCGGACAGGGATGAACACCGGGGAGCTGTTTTTT. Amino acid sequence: CASSLRTGMNTGELFF.

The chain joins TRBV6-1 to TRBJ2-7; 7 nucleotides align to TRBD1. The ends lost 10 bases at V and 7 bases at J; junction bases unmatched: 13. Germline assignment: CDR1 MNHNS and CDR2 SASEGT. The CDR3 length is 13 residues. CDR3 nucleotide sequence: TGTGCCACACGACCGGGACAGAGTCGGGAGCAGTACTTC. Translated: CATRPGQSREQYF.

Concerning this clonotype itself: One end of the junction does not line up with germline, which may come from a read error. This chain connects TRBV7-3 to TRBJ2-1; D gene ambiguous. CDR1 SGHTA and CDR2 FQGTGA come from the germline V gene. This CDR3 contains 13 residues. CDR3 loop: CASSLTVSNEQFF. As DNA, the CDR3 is TGTGCCAGCAGTTTAACCGTTAGCAATGAGCAGTTCTTC.

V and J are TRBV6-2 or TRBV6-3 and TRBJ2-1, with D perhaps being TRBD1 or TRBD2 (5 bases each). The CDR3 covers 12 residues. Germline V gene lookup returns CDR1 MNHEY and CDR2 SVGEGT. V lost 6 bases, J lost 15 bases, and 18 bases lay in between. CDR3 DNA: TGTGCCAGCAGCCACGGGACCACCAGCCTGTTCTTC. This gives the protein CASSHGTTSLFF.

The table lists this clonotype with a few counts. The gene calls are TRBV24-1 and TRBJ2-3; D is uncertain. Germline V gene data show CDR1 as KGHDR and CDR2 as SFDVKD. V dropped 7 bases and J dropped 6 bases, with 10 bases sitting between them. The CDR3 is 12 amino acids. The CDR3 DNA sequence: TGTGCCACCAGGGGGAAAACGGATACGCAGTATTTT. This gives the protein CATRGKTDTQYF.

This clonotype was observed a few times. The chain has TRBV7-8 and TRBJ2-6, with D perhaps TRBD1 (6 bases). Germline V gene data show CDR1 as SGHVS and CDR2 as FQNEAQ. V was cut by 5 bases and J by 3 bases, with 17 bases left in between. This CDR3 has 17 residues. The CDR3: CASSTIQGRGGANVLTF. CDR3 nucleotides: TGTGCCAGCAGCACCATACAGGGACGGGGTGGGGCCAACGTCCTGACTTTC.

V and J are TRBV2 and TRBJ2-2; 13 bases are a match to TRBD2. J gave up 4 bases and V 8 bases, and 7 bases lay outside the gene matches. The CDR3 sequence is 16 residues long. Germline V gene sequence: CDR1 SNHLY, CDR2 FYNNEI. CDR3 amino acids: CASSTSGRNPTGELFF. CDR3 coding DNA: TGTGCCAGCTCGACTAGCGGGAGGAACCCCACCGGGGAGCTGTTTTTT.

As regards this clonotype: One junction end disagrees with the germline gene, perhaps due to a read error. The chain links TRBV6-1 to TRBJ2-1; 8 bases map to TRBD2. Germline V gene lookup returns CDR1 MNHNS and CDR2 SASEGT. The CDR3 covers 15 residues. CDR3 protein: CASTPAASGYNEQFF. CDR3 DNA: TGCGCCAGCACCCCCGCCGCTAGCGGGTACAATGAGCAGTTCTTC.

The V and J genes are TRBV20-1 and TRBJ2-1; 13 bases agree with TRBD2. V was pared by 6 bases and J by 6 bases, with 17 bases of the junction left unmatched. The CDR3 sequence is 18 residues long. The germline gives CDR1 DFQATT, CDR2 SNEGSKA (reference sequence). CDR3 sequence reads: CSASRLVGTSGRANEQFF. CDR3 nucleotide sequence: TGCAGTGCCTCACGCCTAGTAGGTACTAGCGGGAGGGCCAATGAGCAGTTCTTC.

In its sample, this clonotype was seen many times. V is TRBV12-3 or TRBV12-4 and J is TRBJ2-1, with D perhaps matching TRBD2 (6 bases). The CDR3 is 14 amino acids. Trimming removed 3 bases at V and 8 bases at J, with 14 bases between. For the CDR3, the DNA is TGTGCCAGCAGTTTCACCGTCGGGAGTGATGAGCAGTTCTTC. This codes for CASSFTVGSDEQFF.

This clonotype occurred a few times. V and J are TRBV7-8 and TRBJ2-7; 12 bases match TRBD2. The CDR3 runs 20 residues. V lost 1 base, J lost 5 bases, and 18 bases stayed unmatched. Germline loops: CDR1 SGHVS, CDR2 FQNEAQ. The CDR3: CASSLVLTGETSGRFHEQYF. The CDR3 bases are TGTGCCAGCAGCTTAGTGCTTACAGGCGAGACTAGCGGGAGATTTCACGAGCAGTACTTC.

CDR3 sequence (DNA): TGTGCCAGCAGCCAAGACCCGCCGATGTCTGGGGCCAACGTCCTGACTTTC. Encoded protein: CASSQDPPMSGANVLTF. V is TRBV3-1 and J is TRBJ2-6, with unresolved D. The CDR3 is made up of 17 amino acids. Trimming pared 0 bases from V and 1 base from J, leaving 10 bases between. The germline gives CDR1 LGHDT, CDR2 YNNKEL (reference sequence).

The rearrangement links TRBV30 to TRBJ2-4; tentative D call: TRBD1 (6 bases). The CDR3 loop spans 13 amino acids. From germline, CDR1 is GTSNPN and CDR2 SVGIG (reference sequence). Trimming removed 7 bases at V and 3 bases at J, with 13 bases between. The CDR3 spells CASTGKGKNIQYF. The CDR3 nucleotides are TGTGCCTCTACAGGGAAGGGCAAAAACATTCAGTACTTC.

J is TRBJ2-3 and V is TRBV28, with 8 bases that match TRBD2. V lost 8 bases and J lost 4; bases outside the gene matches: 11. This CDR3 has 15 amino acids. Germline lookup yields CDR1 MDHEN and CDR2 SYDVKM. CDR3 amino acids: CASRSGAAGADTQYF. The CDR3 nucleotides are TGTGCCAGCCGGAGCGGGGCAGCGGGGGCAGATACGCAGTATTTT.

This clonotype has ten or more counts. CDR3 sequence: CASSPFPGGAYNEQFF. CDR3 coding DNA: TGTGCCAGCAGTCCCTTCCCAGGGGGAGCCTACAATGAGCAGTTCTTC. The chain has TRBV28 and TRBJ2-1; the match to TRBD1 covers 7 bases. CDR3 length equals 16 residues. The J segment lost 2 bases and the V segment lost 5 bases, leaving 9 bases of the junction unmatched. Germline CDR1 and CDR2: MDHEN and SYDVKM.

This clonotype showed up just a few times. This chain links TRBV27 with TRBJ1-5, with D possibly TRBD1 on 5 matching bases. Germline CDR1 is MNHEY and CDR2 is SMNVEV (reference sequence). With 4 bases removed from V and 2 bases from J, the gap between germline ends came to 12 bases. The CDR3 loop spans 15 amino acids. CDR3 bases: TGTGCCAGCAGTTGGGGGGGTTCCGGCAATCAGCCCCAGCATTTT. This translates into CASSWGGSGNQPQHF.

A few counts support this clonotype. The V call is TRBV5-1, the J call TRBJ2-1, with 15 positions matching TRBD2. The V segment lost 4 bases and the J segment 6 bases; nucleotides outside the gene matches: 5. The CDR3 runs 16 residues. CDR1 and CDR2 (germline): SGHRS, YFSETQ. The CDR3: CASSRGLAGGLNEQFF. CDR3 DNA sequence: TGCGCCAGCAGCCGCGGACTAGCGGGAGGGCTCAATGAGCAGTTCTTC.

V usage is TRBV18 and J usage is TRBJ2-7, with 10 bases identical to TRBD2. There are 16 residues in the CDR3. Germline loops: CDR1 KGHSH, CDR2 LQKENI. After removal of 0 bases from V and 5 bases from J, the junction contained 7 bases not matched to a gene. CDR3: CASSPPAAGGPNEQYF. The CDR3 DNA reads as TGTGCCAGCTCACCACCGGCAGCGGGAGGGCCGAACGAGCAGTACTTC.